The 12 T cell receptor beta chains reported below all come from one sample, sequenced in a study of blood T cell repertoires in COVID-19. Only in-frame clones appear in the TCRdb table, and some are missing; sequencing was by immunoSEQ multiplex PCR. In the table there are about 210,000 clones, roughly 78% of which are singletons. Material for sequencing was peripheral blood. These receptor sequences come from a middle-aged woman with acute or convalescent COVID-19.

This sequence joins TRBV29-1 and TRBJ2-7; 12 bases align to TRBD2. The germline V gene has CDR1 SQVTM and CDR2 ANQGSEA. The CDR3 loop spans 15 amino acids. With V trimmed by 6 bases and J by 5 bases, 11 bases remained unmatched. CDR3 in amino acids: CSVALRTSGINEQYF. The CDR3 DNA follows: TGCAGCGTCGCCCTTAGGACTAGCGGGATTAACGAGCAGTACTTC.

The chain recombines TRBV7-2 with TRBJ2-7; D remains unclear. The germline V gene has CDR1 SGHTA and CDR2 FQGNSA. This CDR3 is built from 15 residues. Between the trimmed V and J ends, which lost 5 bases and 0 bases, there was a span of 14 bases. As DNA, the CDR3 is TGTGCCAGCAGCCTATCGCCACGGAGCTCCTACGAGCAGTACTTC. Translated, it gives CASSLSPRSSYEQYF.

This clone showed up just once. The V call is TRBV25-1, the J call TRBJ2-5; tentative D call: TRBD1 (5 bases). Trimming cost V 5 bases and J 3 bases, with 7 bases left between them. This CDR3 is built from 12 residues. Germline V lookup: CDR1 MGHDK, CDR2 SYGVNS. CDR3 sequence (DNA): TGTGCCAGCAGTCCCAGGGAAGAGACCCAGTACTTC. This sequence encodes CASSPREETQYF.

This rearrangement joins TRBV5-1 to TRBJ2-3; tentatively, D is TRBD1 (7 bases). This CDR3 comprises 16 residues. Germline V gene lookup returns CDR1 SGHRS and CDR2 YFSETQ. Trimming pared 5 bases from V and 4 bases from J, leaving 20 bases between. The CDR3 sequence is CASRPGGGGIADTQYF. Written as DNA, the CDR3 is TGCGCCAGCAGACCAGGAGGGGGCGGGATCGCAGATACGCAGTATTTT.

A single count supports this clone. The V gene is TRBV12-3 or TRBV12-4, the J gene TRBJ1-1; D ambiguous. The CDR3 length is 13 residues. The V gene lost 6 bases and the J gene lost 1 base, with 9 bases spanning the gap. Written as DNA, the CDR3 is TGTGCCAGCAGCTATGTCGAGAACACTGAAGCTTTCTTT. This sequence encodes CASSYVENTEAFF.

The V call is TRBV11-2, the J call TRBJ2-7; the D gene is possibly TRBD2 (6 bases). The germline V gene encodes CDR1 SGHAT and CDR2 FQNNGV. The CDR3 loop spans 15 amino acids. The ends were cut back, 1 base at V and 0 bases at J, with 10 bases in the middle. The CDR3 DNA reads TGTGCCAGCAGCTTAGCGCCGACTAGCTCCTACGAGCAGTACTTC. It yields the protein CASSLAPTSSYEQYF.

The CDR3 DNA reads as TGTGCCAGCAGTCTGGACAGGTCCTATGGCTACACCTTC. Encoded protein: CASSLDRSYGYTF. This rearrangement joins TRBV6-2 or TRBV6-3 to TRBJ1-2; 7 bases map to TRBD1. Germline CDR1 MNHEY, CDR2 SVGEGT. This CDR3 has 13 residues. The ends lost 5 bases at V and 4 bases at J; junction bases unmatched: 4.

The rearrangement uses TRBV10-3 and TRBJ1-3; perhaps TRBD1 as D (5 bases). The CDR3 is made up of 15 amino acids. V lost 5 bases, J lost 4 bases, and 15 bases lay in between. CDR1 and CDR2 (germline): ENHRY, SYGVKD. The CDR3 sequence is CAISLTGGSGNTIYF. CDR3 sequence (DNA): TGTGCCATCAGTCTTACCGGGGGGTCGGGAAACACCATATATTTT.

The chain combines TRBV3-1 (or the pseudogene TRBV3-2) with TRBJ2-4, with 10 nucleotides matching TRBD1. Unmatched junction bases numbered 6, after V lost 1 base and J lost 3 bases. Looked up from germline, CDR1 is LGHDT and CDR2 is YNNKEL (reference sequence). The CDR3 runs 17 residues. The CDR3, as DNA: TGTGCCAGCAGCCAAGCCCGGGACAGGGGATTCAAAAACATTCAGTACTTC. Its protein product is CASSQARDRGFKNIQYF.

The chain has TRBV10-3 and TRBJ1-4; TRBD1 matches at 8 bases. After removal of 0 bases from V and 4 bases from J, the junction contained 4 bases not matched to a gene. CDR1 ENHRY and CDR2 SYGVKD come from the germline V gene. This CDR3 is built from 16 residues. This chain's CDR3 is CAISESGQGSNEKLFF. The DNA for the CDR3 is TGTGCCATCAGTGAGTCCGGACAGGGAAGTAATGAAAAACTGTTTTTT.

This rearrangement joins TRBV18 to TRBJ1-1; D remains unclear. The CDR3 sequence is 13 residues long. Per the germline V gene, CDR1 is KGHSH and CDR2 is LQKENI. V lost 1 base, J lost 8 bases, and 11 bases lay in between. The DNA of the CDR3 is TGTGCCAGCTCACCACTACTAGCGGCGGAAGCTTTCTTT. Encoded protein: CASSPLLAAEAFF.

This clone has a handful of counts. The chain links TRBV10-3 to TRBJ1-4; no clear D. Trimming left V 0 bases short and J 1 base short, with 12 bases between. CDR1 and CDR2 from the germline V gene are ENHRY and SYGVKD. The CDR3 is 17 residues long. The CDR3 loop reads CAISESSGVRTNEKLFF. In DNA form, the CDR3 reads TGTGCCATCAGTGAGTCATCCGGGGTTCGAACTAATGAAAAACTGTTTTTT.